The source of this TCR beta chain is a study of regulatory T cells in long-lasting Graves disease. Study-level background: Patients newly diagnosed with Graves' had been on antithyroid drugs for under 3 months.

Ten or more counts support this clonotype. Its cognate antigen is unknown. Described time point: newly diagnosed GD, antithyroid drugs for less than 3 months. The TCR library was made from RNA extracted from PBMCs. Guidelines of the American Thyroid Association were used to diagnose Graves' disease. The study, taken as a whole, reports: TRBV28 was favored in persistent disease, as were TRBJ1-2 and TRBJ2-5. Clonotypes that were public and shared totalled a few thousand in persistent patients versus 750 to 1,000 in new patients.

Trimming took off 4 bases at V and 5 bases at J, with 16 bases between the two ends. CDR1 is SGDLS and CDR2 is YYNGEE in the germline V gene. This CDR3 region has 14 residues. Relying on iRepertoire HTBI primers and Arm-PCR of CDR3 regions, the team built TCR beta libraries. TCRdb passed the multiplex PCR reads through MiXCR, listing each CDR3 protein once. The sample records about 310,000 distinct CDR3 sequences, 15% to 20% being singletons. V is TRBV9 and J is TRBJ2-7; no firm D call. The receptor's source is a female donor with Graves disease. The sequencing used peripheral blood mononuclear cells (PBMCs), collected at new diagnosis, from a patient treated with antithyroid drugs. The CDR3 protein is CASSPTLSGNEQYF. Here the CDR3 DNA reads TGTGCCAGCAGCCCAACCCTTAGTGGAAACGAGCAGTACTTC.